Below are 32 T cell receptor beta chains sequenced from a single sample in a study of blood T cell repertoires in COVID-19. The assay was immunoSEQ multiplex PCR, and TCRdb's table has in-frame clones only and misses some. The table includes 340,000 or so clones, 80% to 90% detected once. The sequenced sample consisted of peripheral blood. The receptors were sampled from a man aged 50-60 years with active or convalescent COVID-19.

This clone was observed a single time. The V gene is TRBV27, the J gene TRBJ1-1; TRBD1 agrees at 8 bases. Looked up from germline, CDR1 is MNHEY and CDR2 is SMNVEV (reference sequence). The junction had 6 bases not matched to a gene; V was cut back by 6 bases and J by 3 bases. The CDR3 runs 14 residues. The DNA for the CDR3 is TGTGCCAGCAGATTACAGGGGGGTGACACTGAAGCTTTCTTT. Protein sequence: CASRLQGGDTEAFF.

CDR3 nucleotides: TGTGCCAGCAGCTTAGCGTGGAGACAGGAAAAAGGAGATGGCTACACCTTC. Translating it yields CASSLAWRQEKGDGYTF. The V call is TRBV7-6, the J call TRBJ1-2, with a tentative D call TRBD1 (6 bases). CDR3 size: 17 residues. The germline V gene has CDR1 SGHVS and CDR2 FNYEAQ. With 0 bases removed from V and 6 bases from J, the gap between germline ends came to 20 bases.

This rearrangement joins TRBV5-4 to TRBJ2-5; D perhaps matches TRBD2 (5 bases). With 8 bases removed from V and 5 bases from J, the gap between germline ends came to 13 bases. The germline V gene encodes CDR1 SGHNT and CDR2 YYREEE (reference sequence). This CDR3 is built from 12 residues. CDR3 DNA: TGTGCCAGTAACGGGGTCGGGGAGACCCAGTACTTC. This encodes CASNGVGETQYF.

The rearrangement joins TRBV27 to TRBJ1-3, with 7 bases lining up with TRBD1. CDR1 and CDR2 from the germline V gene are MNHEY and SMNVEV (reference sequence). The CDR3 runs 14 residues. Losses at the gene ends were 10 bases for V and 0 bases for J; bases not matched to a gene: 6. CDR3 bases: TGTGCCACCAGCTCAGGGGGCTCTGGAAACACCATATATTTT. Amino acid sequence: CATSSGGSGNTIYF.

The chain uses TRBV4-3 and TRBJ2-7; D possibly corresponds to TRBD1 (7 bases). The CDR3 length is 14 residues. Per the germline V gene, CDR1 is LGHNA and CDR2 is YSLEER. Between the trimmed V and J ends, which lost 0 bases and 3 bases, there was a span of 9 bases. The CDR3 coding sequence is TGCGCCAGCAGCCAAGATCAGGGGGGCTACGAGCAGTACTTC. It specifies CASSQDQGGYEQYF.

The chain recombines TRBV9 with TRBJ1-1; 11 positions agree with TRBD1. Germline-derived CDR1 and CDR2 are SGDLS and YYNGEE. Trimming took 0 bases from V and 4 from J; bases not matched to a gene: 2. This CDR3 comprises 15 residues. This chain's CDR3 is CASSVEGTGGTEAFF. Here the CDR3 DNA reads TGTGCCAGCAGCGTAGAAGGGACAGGGGGCACTGAAGCTTTCTTT.

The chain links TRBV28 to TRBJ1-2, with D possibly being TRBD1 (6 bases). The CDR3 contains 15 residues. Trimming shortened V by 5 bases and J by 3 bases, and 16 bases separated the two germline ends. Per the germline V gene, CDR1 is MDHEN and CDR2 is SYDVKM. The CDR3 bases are TGTGCCAGCAGTCCCCTGGGGCAGGGGCACTATGGCTACACCTTC. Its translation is CASSPLGQGHYGYTF.

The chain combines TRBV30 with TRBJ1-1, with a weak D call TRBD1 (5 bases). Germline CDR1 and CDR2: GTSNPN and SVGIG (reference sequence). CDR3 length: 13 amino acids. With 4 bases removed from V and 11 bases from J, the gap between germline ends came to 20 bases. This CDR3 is CAWTAWTGLRAFF. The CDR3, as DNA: TGTGCCTGGACCGCATGGACGGGACTTCGGGCTTTCTTT.

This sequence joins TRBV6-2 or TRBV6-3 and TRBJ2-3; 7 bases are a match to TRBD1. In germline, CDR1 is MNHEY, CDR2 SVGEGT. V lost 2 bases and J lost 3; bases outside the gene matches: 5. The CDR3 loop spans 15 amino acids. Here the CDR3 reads CASSYKGARTDTQYF. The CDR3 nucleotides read TGTGCCAGCAGTTACAAGGGGGCAAGGACAGATACGCAGTATTTT.

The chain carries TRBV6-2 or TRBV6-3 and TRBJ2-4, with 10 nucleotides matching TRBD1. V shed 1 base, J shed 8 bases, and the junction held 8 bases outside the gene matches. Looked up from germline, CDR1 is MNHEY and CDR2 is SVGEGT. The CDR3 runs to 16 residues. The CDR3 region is CASSYWDRGLKDIQYF. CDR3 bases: TGTGCCAGCAGTTACTGGGACAGGGGCCTCAAGGACATTCAGTACTTC.

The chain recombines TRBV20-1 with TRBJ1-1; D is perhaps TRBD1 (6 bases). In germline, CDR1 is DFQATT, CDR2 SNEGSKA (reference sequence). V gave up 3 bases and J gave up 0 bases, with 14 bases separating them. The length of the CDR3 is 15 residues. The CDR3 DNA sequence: TGCAGTGCTAGTGCCCCGGGACACCTGAACACTGAAGCTTTCTTT. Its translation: CSASAPGHLNTEAFF.

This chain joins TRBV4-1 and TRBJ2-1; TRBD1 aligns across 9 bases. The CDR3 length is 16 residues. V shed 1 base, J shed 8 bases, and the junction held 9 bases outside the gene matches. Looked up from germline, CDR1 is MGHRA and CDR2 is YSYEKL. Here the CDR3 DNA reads TGCGCCAGCAGCCAAGTTGGCTCTCACAGGGGGCATGAGCAGTTCTTC. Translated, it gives CASSQVGSHRGHEQFF.

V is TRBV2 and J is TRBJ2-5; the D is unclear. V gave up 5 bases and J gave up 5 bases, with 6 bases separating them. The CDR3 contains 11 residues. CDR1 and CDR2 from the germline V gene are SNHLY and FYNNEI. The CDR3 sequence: CASSTRETQYF. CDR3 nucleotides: TGTGCCAGCAGTACGAGGGAGACCCAGTACTTC.

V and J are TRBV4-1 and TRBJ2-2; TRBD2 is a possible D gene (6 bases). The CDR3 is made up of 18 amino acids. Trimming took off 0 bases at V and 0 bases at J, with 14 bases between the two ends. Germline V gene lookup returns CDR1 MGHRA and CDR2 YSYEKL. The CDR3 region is CASSQEGRDVANTGELFF. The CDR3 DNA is TGCGCCAGCAGCCAAGAAGGGCGGGACGTCGCGAACACCGGGGAGCTGTTTTTT.

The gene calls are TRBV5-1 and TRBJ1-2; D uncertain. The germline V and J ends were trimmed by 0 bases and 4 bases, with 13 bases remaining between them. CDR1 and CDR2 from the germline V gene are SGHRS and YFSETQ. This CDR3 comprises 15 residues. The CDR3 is CASSLAGGGTYGYTF. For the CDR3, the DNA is TGCGCCAGCAGCTTGGCCGGAGGCGGAACCTATGGCTACACCTTC. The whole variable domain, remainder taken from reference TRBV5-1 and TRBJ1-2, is KAGVTQTPRYLIKTRGQQVTLSCSPISGHRSVSWYQQTPGQGLQFLFEYFSETQRNKGNFPGRFSGRQFSNSRSEMNVSTLELGDSALYLCASSLAGGGTYGYTFGSGTRLTVV.

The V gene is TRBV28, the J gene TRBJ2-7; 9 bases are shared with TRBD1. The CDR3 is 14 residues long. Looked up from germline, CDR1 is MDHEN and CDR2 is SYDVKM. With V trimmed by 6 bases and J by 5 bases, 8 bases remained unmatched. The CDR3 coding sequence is TGTGCCAGCAGCTCCCCCGGGACAGGGAACGAGCAGTACTTC. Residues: CASSSPGTGNEQYF. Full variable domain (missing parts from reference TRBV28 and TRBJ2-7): DVKVTQSSRYLVKRTGEKVFLECVQDMDHENMFWYRQDPGLGLRLIYFSYDVKMKEKGDIPEGYSVSREKKERFSLILESASTNQTSMYLCASSSPGTGNEQYFGPGTRLTVT.

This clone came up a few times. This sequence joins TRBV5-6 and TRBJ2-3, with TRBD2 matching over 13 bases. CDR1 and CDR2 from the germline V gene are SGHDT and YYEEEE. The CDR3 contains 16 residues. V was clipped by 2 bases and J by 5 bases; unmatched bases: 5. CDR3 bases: TGTGCCAGCAGCTTTTTGAGACTAGCGGGGGGAGATACGCAGTATTTT. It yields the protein CASSFLRLAGGDTQYF.

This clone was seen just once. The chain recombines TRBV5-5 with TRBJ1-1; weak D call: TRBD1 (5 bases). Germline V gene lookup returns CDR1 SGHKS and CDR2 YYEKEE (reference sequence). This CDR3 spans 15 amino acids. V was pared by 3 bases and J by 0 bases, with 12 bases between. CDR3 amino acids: CASSWGAGVNTEAFF. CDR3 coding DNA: TGTGCCAGCAGCTGGGGCGCGGGGGTGAACACTGAAGCTTTCTTT.

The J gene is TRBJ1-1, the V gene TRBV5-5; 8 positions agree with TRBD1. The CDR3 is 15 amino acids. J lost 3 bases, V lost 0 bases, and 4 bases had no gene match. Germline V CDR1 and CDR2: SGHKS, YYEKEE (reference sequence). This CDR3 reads CASSLDDRGYTEAFF. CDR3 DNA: TGTGCCAGCAGCTTGGACGACAGGGGATACACTGAAGCTTTCTTT.

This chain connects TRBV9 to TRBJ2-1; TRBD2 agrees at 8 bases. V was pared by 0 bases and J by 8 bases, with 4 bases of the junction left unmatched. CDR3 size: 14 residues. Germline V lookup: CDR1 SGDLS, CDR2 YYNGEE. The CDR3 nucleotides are TGTGCCAGCAGCGTAGTGGGACTAGAATATGAGCAGTTCTTC. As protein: CASSVVGLEYEQFF. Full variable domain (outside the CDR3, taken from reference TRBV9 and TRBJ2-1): DSGVTQTPKHLITATGQRVTLRCSPRSGDLSVYWYQQSLDQGLQFLIQYYNGEERAKGNILERFSAQQFPDLHSELNLSSLELGDSALYFCASSVVGLEYEQFFGPGTRLTVL.

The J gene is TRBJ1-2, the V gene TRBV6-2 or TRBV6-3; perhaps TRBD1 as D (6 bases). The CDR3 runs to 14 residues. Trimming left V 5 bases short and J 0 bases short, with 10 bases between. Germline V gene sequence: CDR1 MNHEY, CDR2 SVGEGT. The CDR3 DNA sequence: TGTGCCAGCAGTCAGCGACAGGCTAACTATGGCTACACCTTC. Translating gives CASSQRQANYGYTF.

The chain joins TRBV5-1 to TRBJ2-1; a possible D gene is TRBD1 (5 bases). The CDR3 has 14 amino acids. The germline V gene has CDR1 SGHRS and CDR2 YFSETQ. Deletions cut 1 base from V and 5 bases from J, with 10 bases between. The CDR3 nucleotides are TGCGCCAGCAGCTTGAGGCTAGGGGACAATGAGCAGTTCTTC. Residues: CASSLRLGDNEQFF.

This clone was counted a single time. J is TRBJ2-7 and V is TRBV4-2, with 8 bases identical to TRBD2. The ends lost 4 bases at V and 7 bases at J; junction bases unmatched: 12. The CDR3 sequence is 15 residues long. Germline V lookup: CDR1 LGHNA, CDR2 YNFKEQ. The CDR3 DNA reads TGTGCCAGCAGCCCGACTAGCGATGGTGTAGGGGAGCAGTACTTC. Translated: CASSPTSDGVGEQYF.

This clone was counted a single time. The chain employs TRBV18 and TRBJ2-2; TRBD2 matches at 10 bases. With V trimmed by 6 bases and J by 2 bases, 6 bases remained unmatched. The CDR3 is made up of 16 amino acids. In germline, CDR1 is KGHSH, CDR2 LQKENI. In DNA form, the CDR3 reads TGTGCCAGCTCGTCCCTAGCGGGAGATAACACCGGGGAGCTGTTTTTT. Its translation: CASSSLAGDNTGELFF.

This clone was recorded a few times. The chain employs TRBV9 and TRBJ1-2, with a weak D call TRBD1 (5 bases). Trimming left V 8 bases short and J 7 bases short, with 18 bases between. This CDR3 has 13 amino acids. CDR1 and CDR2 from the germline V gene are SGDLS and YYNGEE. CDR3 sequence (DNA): TGTGCCAGGACCGACCCTACAGGACCTGGCTACACCTTC. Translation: CARTDPTGPGYTF. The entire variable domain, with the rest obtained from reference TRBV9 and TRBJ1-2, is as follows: DSGVTQTPKHLITATGQRVTLRCSPRSGDLSVYWYQQSLDQGLQFLIQYYNGEERAKGNILERFSAQQFPDLHSELNLSSLELGDSALYFCARTDPTGPGYTFGSGTRLTVV.

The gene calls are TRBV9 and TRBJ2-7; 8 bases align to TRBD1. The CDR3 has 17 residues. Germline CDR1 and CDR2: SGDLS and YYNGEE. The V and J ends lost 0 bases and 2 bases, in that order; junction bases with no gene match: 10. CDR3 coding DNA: TGTGCCAGCAGCGTAGGGGATCTGACAGGGGTCCCCTACGAGCAGTACTTC. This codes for CASSVGDLTGVPYEQYF.

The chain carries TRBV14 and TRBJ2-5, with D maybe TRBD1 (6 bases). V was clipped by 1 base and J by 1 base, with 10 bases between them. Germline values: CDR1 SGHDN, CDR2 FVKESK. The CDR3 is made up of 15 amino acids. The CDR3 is CASSQGYRVQETQYF. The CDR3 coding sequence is TGTGCCAGCAGCCAAGGATACAGGGTCCAAGAGACCCAGTACTTC.

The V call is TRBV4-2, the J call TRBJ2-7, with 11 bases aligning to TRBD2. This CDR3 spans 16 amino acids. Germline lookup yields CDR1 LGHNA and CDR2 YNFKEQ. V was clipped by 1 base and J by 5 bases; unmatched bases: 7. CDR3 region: CASSQVIGTSGHEQYF. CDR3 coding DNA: TGTGCCAGCAGCCAAGTGATCGGGACTAGCGGCCACGAGCAGTACTTC.

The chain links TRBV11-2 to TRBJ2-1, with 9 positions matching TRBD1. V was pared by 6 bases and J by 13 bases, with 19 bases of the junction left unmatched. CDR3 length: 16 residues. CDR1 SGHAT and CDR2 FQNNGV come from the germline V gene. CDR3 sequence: CASRKTTGTGPRPQFF. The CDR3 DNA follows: TGTGCCAGCAGAAAGACTACCGGGACAGGGCCCCGTCCCCAGTTCTTC.

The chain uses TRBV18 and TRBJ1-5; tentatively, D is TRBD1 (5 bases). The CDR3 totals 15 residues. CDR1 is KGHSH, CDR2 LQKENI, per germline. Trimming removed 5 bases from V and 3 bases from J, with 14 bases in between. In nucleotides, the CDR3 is TGTGCCAGCTCAGGGAAGGAGGGGATCAATCAGCCCCAGCATTTT. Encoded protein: CASSGKEGINQPQHF.

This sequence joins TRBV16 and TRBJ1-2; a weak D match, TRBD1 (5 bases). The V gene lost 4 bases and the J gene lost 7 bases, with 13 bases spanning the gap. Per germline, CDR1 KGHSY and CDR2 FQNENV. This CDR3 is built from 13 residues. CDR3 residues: CASSPQVRGGYTF. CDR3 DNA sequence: TGTGCCAGCAGCCCACAGGTCAGAGGTGGCTACACCTTC.

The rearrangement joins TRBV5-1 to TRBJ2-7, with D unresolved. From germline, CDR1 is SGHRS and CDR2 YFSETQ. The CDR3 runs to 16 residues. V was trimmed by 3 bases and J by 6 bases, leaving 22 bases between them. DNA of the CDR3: TGCGCCAGCAGCTCAACGTCGCCCTCATCCGGCGGCGAGCAGTACTTC. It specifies CASSSTSPSSGGEQYF.